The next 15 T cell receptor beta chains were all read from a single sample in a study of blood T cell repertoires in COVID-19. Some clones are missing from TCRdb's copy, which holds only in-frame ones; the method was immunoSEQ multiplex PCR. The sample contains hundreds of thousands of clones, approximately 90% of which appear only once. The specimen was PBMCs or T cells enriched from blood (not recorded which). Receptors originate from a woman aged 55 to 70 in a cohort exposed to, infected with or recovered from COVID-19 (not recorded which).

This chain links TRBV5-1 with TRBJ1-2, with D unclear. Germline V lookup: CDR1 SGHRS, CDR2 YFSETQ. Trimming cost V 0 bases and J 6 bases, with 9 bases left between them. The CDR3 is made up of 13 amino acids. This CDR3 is CASSLGLRDGYTF. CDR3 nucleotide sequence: TGCGCCAGCAGCTTGGGTTTGCGTGATGGCTACACCTTC. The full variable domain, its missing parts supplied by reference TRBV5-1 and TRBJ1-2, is KAGVTQTPRYLIKTRGQQVTLSCSPISGHRSVSWYQQTPGQGLQFLFEYFSETQRNKGNFPGRFSGRQFSNSRSEMNVSTLELGDSALYLCASSLGLRDGYTFGSGTRLTVV.

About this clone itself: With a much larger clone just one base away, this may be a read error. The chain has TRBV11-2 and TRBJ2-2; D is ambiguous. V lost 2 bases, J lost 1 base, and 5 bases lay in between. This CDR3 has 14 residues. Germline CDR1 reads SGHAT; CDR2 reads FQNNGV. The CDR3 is CASSLRGNTGELFF. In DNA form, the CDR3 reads TGTGCCAGCAGCTTAAGAGGGAACACCGGGGAGCTGTTTTTT.

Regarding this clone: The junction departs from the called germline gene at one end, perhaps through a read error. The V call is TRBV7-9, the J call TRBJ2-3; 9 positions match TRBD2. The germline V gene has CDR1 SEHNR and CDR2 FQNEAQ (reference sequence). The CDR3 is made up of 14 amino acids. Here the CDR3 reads CTSGASGGTDTQYF. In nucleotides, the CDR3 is TGCACGTCGGGGGCTAGCGGGGGCACAGATACGCAGTATTTT.

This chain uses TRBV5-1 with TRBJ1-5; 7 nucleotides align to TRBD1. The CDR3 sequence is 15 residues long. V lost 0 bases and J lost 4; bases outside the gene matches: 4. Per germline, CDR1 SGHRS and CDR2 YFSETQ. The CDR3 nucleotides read TGCGCCAGCAGCTTGGAAGGGGACAGAAATCAGCCCCAGCATTTT. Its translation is CASSLEGDRNQPQHF.

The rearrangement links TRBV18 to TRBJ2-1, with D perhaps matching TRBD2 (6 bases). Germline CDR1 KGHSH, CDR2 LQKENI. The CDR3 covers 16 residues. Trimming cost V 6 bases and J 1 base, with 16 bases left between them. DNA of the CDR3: TGTGCCAGCTCTTCTGCGACCAGCGGGTCCTACAATGAGCAGTTCTTC. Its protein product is CASSSATSGSYNEQFF.

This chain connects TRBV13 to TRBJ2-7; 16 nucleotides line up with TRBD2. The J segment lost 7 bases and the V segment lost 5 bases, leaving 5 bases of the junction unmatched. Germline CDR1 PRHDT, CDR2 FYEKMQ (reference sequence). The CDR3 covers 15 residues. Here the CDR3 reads CASSGTSGRAWEQYF. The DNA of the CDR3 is TGTGCCAGCAGCGGGACTAGCGGGAGGGCGTGGGAGCAGTACTTC.

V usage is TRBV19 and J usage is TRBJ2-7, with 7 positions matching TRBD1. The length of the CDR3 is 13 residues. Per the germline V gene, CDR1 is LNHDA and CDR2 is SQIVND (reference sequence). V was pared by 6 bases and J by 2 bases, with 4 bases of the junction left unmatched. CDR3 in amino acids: CASSRDSPYEQYF. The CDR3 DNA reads TGTGCCAGTAGCCGGGACAGCCCCTACGAGCAGTACTTC.

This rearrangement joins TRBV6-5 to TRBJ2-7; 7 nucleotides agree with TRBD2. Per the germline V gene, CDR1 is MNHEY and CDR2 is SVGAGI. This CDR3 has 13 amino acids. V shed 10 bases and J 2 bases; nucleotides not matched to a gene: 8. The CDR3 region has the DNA TGTGCCACCGAGCGGGAAAGCACCTACGAGCAGTACTTC. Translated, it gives CATERESTYEQYF.

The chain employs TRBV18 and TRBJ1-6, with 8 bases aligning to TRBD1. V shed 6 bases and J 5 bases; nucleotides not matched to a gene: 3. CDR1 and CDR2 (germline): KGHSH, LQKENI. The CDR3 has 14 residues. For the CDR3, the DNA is TGTGCCAGCTCGACAGGGGTGGATAATTCACCCCTCCACTTT. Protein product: CASSTGVDNSPLHF. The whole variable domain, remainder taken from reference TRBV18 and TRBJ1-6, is NAGVMQNPRHLVRRRGQEARLRCSPMKGHSHVYWYRQLPEEGLKFMVYLQKENIIDESGMPKERFSAEFPKEGPSILRIQQVVRGDSAAYFCASSTGVDNSPLHFGNGTRLTVT.

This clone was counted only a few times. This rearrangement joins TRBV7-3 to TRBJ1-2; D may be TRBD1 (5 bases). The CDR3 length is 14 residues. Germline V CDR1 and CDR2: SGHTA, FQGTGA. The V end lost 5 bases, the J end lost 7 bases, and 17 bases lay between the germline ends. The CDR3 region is CASSPTIGRGGYTF. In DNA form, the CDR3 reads TGTGCCAGCAGCCCAACGATAGGGAGGGGTGGCTACACCTTC. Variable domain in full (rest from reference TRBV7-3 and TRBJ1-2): GAGVSQTPSNKVTEKGKYVELRCDPISGHTALYWYRQSLGQGPEFLIYFQGTGAADDSGLPNDRFFAVRPEGSVSTLKIQRTERGDSAVYLCASSPTIGRGGYTFGSGTRLTVV.

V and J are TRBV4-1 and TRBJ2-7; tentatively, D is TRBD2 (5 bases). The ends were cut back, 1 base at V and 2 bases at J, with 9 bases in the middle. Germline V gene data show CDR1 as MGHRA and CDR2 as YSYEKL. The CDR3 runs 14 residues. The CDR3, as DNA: TGCGCCAGCAGCCAAGGCCCAGCGGCCTACGAGCAGTACTTC. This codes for CASSQGPAAYEQYF.

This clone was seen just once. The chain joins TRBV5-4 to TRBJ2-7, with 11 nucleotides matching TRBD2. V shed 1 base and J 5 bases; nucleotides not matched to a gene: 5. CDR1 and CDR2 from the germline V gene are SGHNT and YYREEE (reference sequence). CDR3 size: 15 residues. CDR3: CASSLQLAGDNEQYF. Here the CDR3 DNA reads TGTGCCAGCAGCTTGCAACTAGCGGGAGATAACGAGCAGTACTTC.

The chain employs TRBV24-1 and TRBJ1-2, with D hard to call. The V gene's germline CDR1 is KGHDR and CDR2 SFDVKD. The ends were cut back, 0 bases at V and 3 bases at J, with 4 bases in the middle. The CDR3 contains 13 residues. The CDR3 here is CATSDLTDYGYTF. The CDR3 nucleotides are TGTGCCACCAGTGATTTGACAGACTATGGCTACACCTTC.

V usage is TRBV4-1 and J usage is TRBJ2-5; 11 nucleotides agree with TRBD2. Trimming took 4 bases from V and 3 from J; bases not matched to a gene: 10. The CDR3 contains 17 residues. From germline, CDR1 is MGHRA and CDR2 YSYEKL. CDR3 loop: CASSRVGTSGNKETQYF. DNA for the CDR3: TGCGCCAGCAGCCGGGTCGGGACTAGCGGAAATAAAGAGACCCAGTACTTC.

CDR3 residues: CASSIDLYQDSPLHF. The CDR3 nucleotides read TGTGCCAGTAGTATAGATCTTTATCAGGATTCACCCCTCCACTTT. V and J are TRBV19 and TRBJ1-6; D is ambiguous. V was shortened by 0 bases and J by 8 bases, with 11 bases between the two germline ends. The CDR3 runs 15 residues. Per the germline V gene, CDR1 is LNHDA and CDR2 is SQIVND (reference sequence). Drawing the rest from reference TRBV19 and TRBJ1-6, the complete variable domain is DGGITQSPKYLFRKEGQNVTLSCEQNLNHDAMYWYRQDPGQGLRLIYYSQIVNDFQKGDIAEGYSVSREKKESFPLTVTSAQKNPTAFYLCASSIDLYQDSPLHFGNGTRLTVT.